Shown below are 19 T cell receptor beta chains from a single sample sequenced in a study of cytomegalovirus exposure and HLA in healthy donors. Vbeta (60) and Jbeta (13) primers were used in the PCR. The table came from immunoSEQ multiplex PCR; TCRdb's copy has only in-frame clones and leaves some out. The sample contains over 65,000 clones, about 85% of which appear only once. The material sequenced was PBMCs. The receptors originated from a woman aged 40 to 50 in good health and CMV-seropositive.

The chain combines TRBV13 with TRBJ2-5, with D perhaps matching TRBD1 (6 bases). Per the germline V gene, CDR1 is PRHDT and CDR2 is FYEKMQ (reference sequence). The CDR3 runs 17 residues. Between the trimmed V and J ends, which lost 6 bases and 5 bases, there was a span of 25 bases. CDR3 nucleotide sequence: TGTGCCAGCAGGGATCAAACAGGGAGAAGGGATAGGGAGACCCAGTACTTC. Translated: CASRDQTGRRDRETQYF. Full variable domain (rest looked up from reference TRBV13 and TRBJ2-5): AAGVIQSPRHLIKEKRETATLKCYPIPRHDTVYWYQQGPGQDPQFLISFYEKMQSDKGSIPDRFSAQQFSDYHSELNMSSLELGDSALYFCASRDQTGRRDRETQYFGPGTRLLVL.

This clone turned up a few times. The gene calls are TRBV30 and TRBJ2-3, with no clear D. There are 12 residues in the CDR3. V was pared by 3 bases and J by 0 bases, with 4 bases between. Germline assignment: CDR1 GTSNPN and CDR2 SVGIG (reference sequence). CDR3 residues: CAWSGSTDTQYF. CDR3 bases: TGTGCCTGGAGCGGGAGCACAGATACGCAGTATTTT.

The CDR3 nucleotides read TGTGCCATTGCAGGGGACAGGGTGAATGAGCAGTTCTTC. It encodes CAIAGDRVNEQFF. This chain joins TRBV10-3 and TRBJ2-1, with TRBD1 identical over 9 bases. Germline values: CDR1 ENHRY, CDR2 SYGVKD. The V segment lost 9 bases and the J segment 7 bases; nucleotides outside the gene matches: 7. The CDR3 extends over 13 amino acids.

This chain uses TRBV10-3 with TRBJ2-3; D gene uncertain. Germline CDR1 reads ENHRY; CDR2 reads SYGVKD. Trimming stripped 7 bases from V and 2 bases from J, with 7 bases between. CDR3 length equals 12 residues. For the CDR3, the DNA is TGTGCCATCACTGACAACACAGATACGCAGTATTTT. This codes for CAITDNTDTQYF.

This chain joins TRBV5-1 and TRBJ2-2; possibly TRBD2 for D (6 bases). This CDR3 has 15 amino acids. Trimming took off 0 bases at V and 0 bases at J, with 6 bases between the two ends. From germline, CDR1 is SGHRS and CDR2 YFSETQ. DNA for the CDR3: TGCGCCAGCAGCTTGGCGGGGGCGAACACCGGGGAGCTGTTTTTT. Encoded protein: CASSLAGANTGELFF.

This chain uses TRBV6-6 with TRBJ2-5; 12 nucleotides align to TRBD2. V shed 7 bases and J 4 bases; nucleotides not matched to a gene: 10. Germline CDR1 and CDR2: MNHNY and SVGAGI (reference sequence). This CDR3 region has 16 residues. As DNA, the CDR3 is TGTGCCAGCACCACTCGACTAGCGGGAGAAAGAGAGACCCAGTACTTC. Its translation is CASTTRLAGERETQYF.

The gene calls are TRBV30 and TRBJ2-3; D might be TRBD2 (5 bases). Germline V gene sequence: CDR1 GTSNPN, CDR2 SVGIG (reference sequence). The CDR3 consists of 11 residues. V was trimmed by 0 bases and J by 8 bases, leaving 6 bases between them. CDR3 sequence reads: CAWSVGSTQYF. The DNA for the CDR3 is TGTGCCTGGAGTGTTGGGAGTACGCAGTATTTT.

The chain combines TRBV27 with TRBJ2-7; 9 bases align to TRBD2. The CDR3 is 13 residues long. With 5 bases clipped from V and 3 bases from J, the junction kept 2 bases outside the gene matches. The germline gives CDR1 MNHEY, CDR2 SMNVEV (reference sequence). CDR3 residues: CASSALAGYEQYF. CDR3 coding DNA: TGTGCCAGCAGTGCACTAGCGGGCTACGAGCAGTACTTC.

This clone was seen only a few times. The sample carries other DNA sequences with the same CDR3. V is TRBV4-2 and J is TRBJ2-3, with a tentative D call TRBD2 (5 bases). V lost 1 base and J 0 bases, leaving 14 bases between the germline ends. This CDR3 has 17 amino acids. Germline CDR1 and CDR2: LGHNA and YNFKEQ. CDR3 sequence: CASSQGTLGISTDTQYF. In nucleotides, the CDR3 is TGTGCCAGCAGCCAAGGGACTCTGGGGATCAGCACAGATACGCAGTATTTT.

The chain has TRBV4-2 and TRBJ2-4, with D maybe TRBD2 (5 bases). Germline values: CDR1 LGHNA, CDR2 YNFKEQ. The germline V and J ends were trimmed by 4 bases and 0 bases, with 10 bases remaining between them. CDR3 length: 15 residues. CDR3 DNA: TGTGCCAGCAGCCTCGAGGGAGAAGCCAAAAACATTCAGTACTTC. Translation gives CASSLEGEAKNIQYF.

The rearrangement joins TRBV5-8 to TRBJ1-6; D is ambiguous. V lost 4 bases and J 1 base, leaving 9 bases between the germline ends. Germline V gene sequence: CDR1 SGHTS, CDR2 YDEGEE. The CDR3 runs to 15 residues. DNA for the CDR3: TGTGCCAGCAGCCGGGGTCGGTCCTATAATTCACCCCTCCACTTT. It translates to CASSRGRSYNSPLHF.

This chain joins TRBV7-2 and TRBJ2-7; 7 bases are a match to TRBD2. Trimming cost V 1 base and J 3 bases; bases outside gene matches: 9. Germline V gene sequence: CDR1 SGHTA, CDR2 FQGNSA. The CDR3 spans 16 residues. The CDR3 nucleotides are TGTGCCAGCAGCTTAGAAGGCGTGGGCGGGGGCTACGAGCAGTACTTC. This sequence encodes CASSLEGVGGGYEQYF.

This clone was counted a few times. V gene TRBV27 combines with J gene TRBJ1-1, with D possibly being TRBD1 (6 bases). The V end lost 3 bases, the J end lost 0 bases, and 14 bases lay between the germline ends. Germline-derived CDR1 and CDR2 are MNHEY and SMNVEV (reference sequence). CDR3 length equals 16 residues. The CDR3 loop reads CASSFRGYGLNTEAFF. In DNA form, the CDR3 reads TGTGCCAGCAGTTTTAGGGGGTACGGGCTGAACACTGAAGCTTTCTTT.

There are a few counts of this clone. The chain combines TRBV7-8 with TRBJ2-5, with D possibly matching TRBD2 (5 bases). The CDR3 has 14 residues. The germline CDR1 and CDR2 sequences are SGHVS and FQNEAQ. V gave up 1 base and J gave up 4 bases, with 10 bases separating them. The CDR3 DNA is TGTGCCAGCAGCTTAGTTTCTAGCCGAGAGACCCAGTACTTC. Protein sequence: CASSLVSSRETQYF. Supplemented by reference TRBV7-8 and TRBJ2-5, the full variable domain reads GAGVSQSPRYKVAKRGQDVALRCDPISGHVSLFWYQQALGQGPEFLTYFQNEAQLDKSGLPSDRFFAERPEGSVSTLKIQRTQQEDSAVYLCASSLVSSRETQYFGPGTRLLVL.

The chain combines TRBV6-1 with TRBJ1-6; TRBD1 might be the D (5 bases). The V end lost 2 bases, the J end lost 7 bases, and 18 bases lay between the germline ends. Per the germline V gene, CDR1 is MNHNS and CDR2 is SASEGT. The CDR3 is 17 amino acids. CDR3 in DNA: TGTGCCAGCAGTGAACCACCCGGGGGATCGGGAAATTCACCCCTCCACTTT. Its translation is CASSEPPGGSGNSPLHF.

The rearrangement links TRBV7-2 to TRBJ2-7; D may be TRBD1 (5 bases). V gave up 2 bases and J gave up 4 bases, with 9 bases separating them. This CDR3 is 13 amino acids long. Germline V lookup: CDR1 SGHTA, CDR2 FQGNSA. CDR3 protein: CASSLTSGYEQYF. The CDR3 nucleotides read TGTGCCAGCAGCTTAACATCAGGGTACGAGCAGTACTTC.

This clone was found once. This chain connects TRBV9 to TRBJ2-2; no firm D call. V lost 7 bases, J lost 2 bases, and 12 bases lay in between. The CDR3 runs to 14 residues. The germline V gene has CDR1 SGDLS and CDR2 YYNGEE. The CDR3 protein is CASEKTSNTGELFF. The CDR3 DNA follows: TGTGCCAGCGAAAAGACAAGCAACACCGGGGAGCTGTTTTTT.

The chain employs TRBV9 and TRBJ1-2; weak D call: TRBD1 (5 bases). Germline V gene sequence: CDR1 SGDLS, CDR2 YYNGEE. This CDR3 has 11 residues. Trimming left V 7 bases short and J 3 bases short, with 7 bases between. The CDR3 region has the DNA TGTGCCAGCCAGGGTCACTATGGCTACACCTTC. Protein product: CASQGHYGYTF.

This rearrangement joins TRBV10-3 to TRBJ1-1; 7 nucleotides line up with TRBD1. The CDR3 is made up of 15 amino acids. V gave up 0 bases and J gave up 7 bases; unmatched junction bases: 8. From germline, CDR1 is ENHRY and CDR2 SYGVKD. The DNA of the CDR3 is TGTGCCATCAGTGAGTCGACAGGGCAGGGGGATGAAGCTTTCTTT. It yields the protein CAISESTGQGDEAFF.